Each of the 25 T cell receptor beta chains below was sequenced from the same sample in a study of early T cells in non-severe SARS-CoV-2 infection listed by TCRdb under 2021. Libraries were made using 5' RACE. These reads were obtained on a NextSeq 500. The public reads were reprocessed in TCRdb via fastp at Q25 and MiXCR, keeping in-frame beta chains. All rows with the same CDR3 protein become a single entry with the most common DNA and genes. In this sample the table shows roughly 64,000 distinct CDR3 sequences, about 12% of which occur a single time. 4% to 5% of the sample goes to the ten largest clones. Specimen: whole blood. The receptors originated from an adult who was a healthcare worker with PCR-confirmed SARS-CoV-2 infection or an uninfected control (not recorded which).

This sequence joins TRBV6-6 and TRBJ2-7; D is possibly TRBD1 (6 bases). The CDR3 length is 12 residues. CDR1 is MNHNY, CDR2 SVGAGI, per germline (reference sequence). V gave up 6 bases and J gave up 6 bases, with 12 bases separating them. The CDR3 sequence is CASRSAQGEQYF. CDR3 coding DNA: TGTGCCAGCAGATCTGCACAGGGCGAGCAGTACTTC.

This clonotype was counted a few times. The V and J genes are TRBV21-1 and TRBJ1-1; no DNA check was done on the table's D call, TRBD1. TRBV21-1 has pseudogene status. The CDR3 is 17 amino acids. For the CDR3, the DNA is TGTGCCAGCAGCTCCGGGAGAAGGGGCGGACCGGACACTGAAGCTTTCTTT. Residues: CASSSGRRGGPDTEAFF.

The gene calls are TRBV3-1 and TRBJ2-3; D gene unclear. V shed 4 bases and J shed 2 bases, with 13 bases lying between them. CDR1 and CDR2 (germline): LGHDT, YNNKEL (reference sequence). The CDR3 is 15 amino acids. The CDR3 coding sequence is TGTGCCAGCAGCCCATACCCCGTCAACACAGATACGCAGTATTTT. It yields the protein CASSPYPVNTDTQYF.

The CDR3 protein is CASGGGLQETQYF. The CDR3 coding sequence is TGTGCCAGCGGCGGGGGACTTCAAGAGACCCAGTACTTC. The chain recombines TRBV7-9 with TRBJ2-5; 7 bases map to TRBD2. CDR1 SEHNR and CDR2 FQNEAQ come from the germline V gene (reference sequence). V lost 8 bases, J lost 2 bases, and 5 bases stayed unmatched. The CDR3 contains 13 residues.

The chain recombines TRBV3-1 with TRBJ2-1; 9 bases map to TRBD2. V trimming: 3 bases; J trimming: 2 bases; junction bases outside the gene matches: 5. The germline V gene has CDR1 LGHDT and CDR2 YNNKEL (reference sequence). The CDR3 totals 16 residues. CDR3 DNA sequence: TGTGCCAGCAGCCACCTAGCGGGGAGAACCTACAATGAGCAGTTCTTC. This codes for CASSHLAGRTYNEQFF.

This clonotype was found a few times. This chain joins TRBV10-2 and TRBJ2-7, with D uncertain. Germline CDR1 is WSHSY and CDR2 is SAAADI. V was cut by 8 bases and J by 6 bases, with 11 bases left in between. The CDR3 covers 11 residues. CDR3 DNA: TGCGCCAGCTCTGGAACGGGCGAGCAGTACTTC. Its translation is CASSGTGEQYF.

This clonotype has a count of ten or more. The gene calls are TRBV9 and TRBJ1-2, with TRBD1 as a possible D gene (5 bases). V dropped 3 bases and J dropped 8 bases, with 11 bases sitting between them. CDR1 is SGDLS, CDR2 YYNGEE, per germline. This CDR3 contains 12 residues. The CDR3 loop reads CASSEDAGGYTF. The DNA of the CDR3 is TGTGCCAGCAGCGAGGATGCAGGGGGCTACACCTTC.

Ten or more counts support this clonotype. This chain connects TRBV5-3 to TRBJ1-4; D is possibly TRBD1 (5 bases). TRBV5-3 is an open reading frame whose function is uncertain. The CDR3 has 16 amino acids. Trimming removed 4 bases from V and 5 bases from J, with 18 bases in between. The CDR3 here is CARSPVDRAGNEKLFF. CDR3 nucleotide sequence: TGTGCCAGAAGCCCTGTAGATCGGGCAGGGAATGAAAAACTGTTTTTT.

The chain couples TRBV6-2 or TRBV6-3 to TRBJ2-7; no clear D. Trimming took off 4 bases at V and 2 bases at J, with 21 bases between the two ends. Looked up from germline, CDR1 is MNHEY and CDR2 is SVGEGT. This CDR3 contains 17 residues. This chain's CDR3 is CASSSPTGSPLTYEQYF. Written as DNA, the CDR3 is TGTGCCAGCAGTTCCCCAACGGGCTCTCCTTTGACCTACGAGCAGTACTTC.

This clonotype has just a few counts. The chain carries TRBV23-1 and TRBJ2-1; 9 nucleotides agree with TRBD1. TRBV23-1 is known as an ORF, though its function is uncertain. The CDR3 runs to 16 residues. V was pared by 3 bases and J by 6 bases, with 9 bases of the junction left unmatched. The CDR3 DNA is TGCGCCAGCAGTCATCCACCGGACAGGGGACTCAATGAGCAGTTCTTC. It codes for CASSHPPDRGLNEQFF.

This CDR3 reads CASSARRGKSYNEQFF. The CDR3 region has the DNA TGTGCCAGCAGCGCGAGAAGGGGAAAGTCCTACAATGAGCAGTTCTTC. The gene calls are TRBV9 and TRBJ2-1, with D perhaps TRBD1 (5 bases). This CDR3 is built from 16 residues. Trimming cost V 3 bases and J 1 base, with 14 bases left between them. Germline V gene sequence: CDR1 SGDLS, CDR2 YYNGEE.

This clonotype came up a few times. This chain connects TRBV6-6 to TRBJ2-5; D call uncertain. The CDR3 totals 16 residues. CDR1 and CDR2 from the germline V gene are MNHNY and SVGAGI (reference sequence). The V end was cut by 4 bases, the J end by 3 bases, with 18 bases between. The CDR3 sequence is CASSSPTERSEETQYF. In DNA form, the CDR3 reads TGTGCCAGCAGTTCCCCCACCGAACGTAGTGAAGAGACCCAGTACTTC.

This sequence joins TRBV11-3 and TRBJ2-6; D uncertain. The germline V gene has CDR1 SGHNT and CDR2 YENEEA. CDR3 size: 15 residues. Trimming left V 1 base short and J 2 bases short, with 6 bases between. CDR3 sequence (DNA): TGTGCCAGCAGCTTAGGTCGTACTGGGGCCAACGTCCTGACTTTC. Its protein product is CASSLGRTGANVLTF.

The rearrangement joins TRBV5-8 to TRBJ2-7, with TRBD1 identical over 9 bases. The ends lost 4 bases at V and 0 bases at J; junction bases unmatched: 8. The germline V gene has CDR1 SGHTS and CDR2 YDEGEE. The CDR3 spans 16 residues. In nucleotides, the CDR3 is TGTGCCAGCAGCCGTCAACAGGGGGCCTACTCCTACGAGCAGTACTTC. Encoded protein: CASSRQQGAYSYEQYF.

In this sample, this clonotype turned up many times. This chain joins TRBV12-3 or TRBV12-4 and TRBJ2-3, with 10 positions matching TRBD2. With V trimmed by 6 bases and J by 6 bases, 9 bases remained unmatched. This CDR3 is built from 15 residues. DNA for the CDR3: TGTGCCAGCAGAGCCCGGAGTAGCGGGGGGGATACGCAGTATTTT. Translated, it gives CASRARSSGGDTQYF.

This chain links TRBV7-8 with TRBJ1-4; no clear D gene. Germline V gives CDR1 SGHVS, CDR2 FQNEAQ. Trimming removed 6 bases from V and 0 bases from J, with 17 bases in between. The CDR3 is 17 amino acids. In DNA form, the CDR3 reads TGTGCCAGCAGAAGGGCCGGCGTGGTTGCAACTAATGAAAAACTGTTTTTT. Protein: CASRRAGVVATNEKLFF.

The genes are TRBV5-1 and TRBJ2-1; 7 positions match TRBD1. Trimming removed 7 bases from V and 8 bases from J; junction bases left unmatched: 18. Looked up from germline, CDR1 is SGHRS and CDR2 is YFSETQ. The CDR3 has 16 residues. The CDR3 here is CASSREAPQGRYEQFF. The CDR3 nucleotides read TGCGCCAGCTCCCGTGAGGCCCCACAGGGGCGATATGAGCAGTTCTTC.

This clonotype has ten or more counts. This chain connects TRBV10-3 to TRBJ2-7; 8 bases fit TRBD1. Losses at the gene ends were 0 bases for V and 5 bases for J; bases not matched to a gene: 3. The CDR3 runs to 14 residues. CDR1 is ENHRY and CDR2 is SYGVKD in the germline V gene. The CDR3 nucleotides read TGTGCCATCAGTGAGTCGAACAGGGGGGACGAGCAGTACTTC. This sequence encodes CAISESNRGDEQYF.

The chain has TRBV4-2 and TRBJ2-5, with unresolved D. Looked up from germline, CDR1 is LGHNA and CDR2 is YNFKEQ. The CDR3 has 14 amino acids. Between the trimmed V and J ends, which lost 0 bases and 4 bases, there was a span of 9 bases. The CDR3 spells CASSQERVGETQYF. The CDR3 DNA is TGTGCCAGCAGCCAAGAGCGAGTTGGAGAGACCCAGTACTTC.

The J gene is TRBJ2-7, the V gene TRBV11-2; 9 bases line up with TRBD1. Germline CDR1 reads SGHAT; CDR2 reads FQNNGV. V shed 7 bases, J shed 0 bases, and the junction held 4 bases outside the gene matches. CDR3 length equals 14 residues. This CDR3 is CASNNRGLSYEQYF. CDR3 coding DNA: TGTGCCAGCAATAACAGGGGGCTCTCCTACGAGCAGTACTTC.

A few counts support this clonotype. The V call is TRBV6-5, the J call TRBJ2-5, with D possibly being TRBD1 (5 bases). Germline V gene lookup returns CDR1 MNHEY and CDR2 SVGAGI. V was clipped by 8 bases and J by 0 bases, with 19 bases between them. The CDR3 sequence is 16 residues long. The CDR3 is CASSLGHSSYQETQYF. The CDR3 nucleotides are TGTGCCAGCTCCTTAGGACACTCCTCGTACCAAGAGACCCAGTACTTC.

As DNA, the CDR3 is TGTGCCAGCAGCCGGGGACAGCTCTCTGGAAACACCATATATTTT. Translating it yields CASSRGQLSGNTIYF. The chain employs TRBV12-3 or TRBV12-4 and TRBJ1-3; 7 bases fit TRBD1. Trimming cost V 6 bases and J 0 bases; bases outside gene matches: 5. The CDR3 runs 15 residues.

Many counts were recorded for this clonotype. Here the CDR3 DNA reads TGTGCCAGTAGTATTCGGGCGGGCGGGTCTGGCGAGCAGTACTTC. Its protein is CASSIRAGGSGEQYF. This chain joins TRBV19 and TRBJ2-7, with D possibly being TRBD2 (5 bases). V lost 3 bases and J 6 bases, leaving 18 bases between the germline ends. Germline V gene data show CDR1 as LNHDA and CDR2 as SQIVND (reference sequence). The CDR3 totals 15 residues.

The CDR3 nucleotides read TGTGCCTGGAGTCCCCGACACTATGGCTACACCTTC. The encoded protein is CAWSPRHYGYTF. This chain connects TRBV30 to TRBJ1-2; no definite D call. Trimming cost V 2 bases and J 3 bases, with 7 bases left between them. Germline loops: CDR1 GTSNPN, CDR2 SVGIG (reference sequence). This CDR3 region has 12 residues.

This clonotype was observed many times. The chain couples TRBV4-1 to TRBJ1-6; the D gene is possibly TRBD1 (6 bases). This CDR3 contains 17 residues. Looked up from germline, CDR1 is MGHRA and CDR2 is YSYEKL. Trimming shortened V by 4 bases and J by 0 bases, and 13 bases separated the two germline ends. The CDR3 DNA sequence: TGCGCCAGCAGCCCAGAACAGGGAGTCTCCTATAATTCACCCCTCCACTTT. It is translated as CASSPEQGVSYNSPLHF.